The T cell receptor beta chain under discussion was sequenced for a study of blood T cell repertoires in COVID-19. Study overall: The study drew acute and convalescent COVID-19 samples from the United States, Italy and Spain.

The ends lost 8 bases at V and 6 bases at J; junction bases unmatched: 6. This CDR3 is 13 amino acids long. Germline V gives CDR1 SGDLS, CDR2 YYNGEE. Only in-frame clones appear in the TCRdb table, and some are missing; sequencing was by immunoSEQ multiplex PCR. The sample includes a few hundred thousand clones, about 85% of them seen just once. Seattle participants joined during active infection and were tracked over time. The genes are TRBV9 and TRBJ2-7, with TRBD1 matching over 12 bases. The source of this sequence is a human donor with COVID-19, enrolled during active disease. The donor label of this sample is uncertain. Specimen: peripheral blood. The CDR3 here is CARPGQGAGEQYF. The CDR3 nucleotides are TGTGCCAGACCGGGACAGGGGGCTGGCGAGCAGTACTTC.